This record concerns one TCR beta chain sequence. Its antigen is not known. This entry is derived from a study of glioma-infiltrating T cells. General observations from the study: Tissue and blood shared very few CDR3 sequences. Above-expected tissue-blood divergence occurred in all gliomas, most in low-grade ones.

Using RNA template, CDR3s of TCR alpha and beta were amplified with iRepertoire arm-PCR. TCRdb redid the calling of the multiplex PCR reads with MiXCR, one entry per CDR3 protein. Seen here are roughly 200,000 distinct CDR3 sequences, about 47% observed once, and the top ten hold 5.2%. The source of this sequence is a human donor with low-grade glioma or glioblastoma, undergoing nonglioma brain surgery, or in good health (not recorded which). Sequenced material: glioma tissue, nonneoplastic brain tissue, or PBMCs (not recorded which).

CDR3 nucleotides: TGTGCCAGCAGCTTGCCCCACTCATTCCCTTCCTACAATGAGCAGTTCTTC. Protein product: CASSLPHSFPSYNEQFF. The chain couples TRBV5-4 to TRBJ2-1; D is unclear. The CDR3 runs to 17 residues. Germline values: CDR1 SGHNT, CDR2 YYREEE (reference sequence). V was clipped by 1 base and J by 1 base, with 15 bases between them.